This record concerns one TCR beta chain sequence. Its antigen is currently unknown. This sample is part of a study of OX40 agonist ivuxolimab in advanced cancers. In the study overall: Of mixed ages from about 23 to 79 and averaging around 60 years, the group was 65% to 85% male.

Findings and caveats of the study: CD4+ T cells averaged fewer expanded clones than CD8+ T cells.

Germline CDR1 SEHNR, CDR2 FQNEAQ (reference sequence). V shed 5 bases, J shed 1 base, and the junction held 4 bases outside the gene matches. CDR3 size: 15 residues. The repertoire was sequenced with immunoSEQ multiplex PCR; TCRdb's copy has only in-frame clones and lacks some. Found here are tens of thousands of clones, roughly 90% of them singletons; the top ten hold under 4%. The TCR originated in an adult with an advanced solid tumor such as melanoma, head and neck, liver or kidney cancer. Here the sequenced sample was CD4+ or CD8+ T cells sorted from blood, taken in a trial of the OX40 agonist ivuxolimab. The gene calls are TRBV7-9 and TRBJ2-1; 8 bases fit TRBD2. CDR3 nucleotide sequence: TGTGCCAGCAGCCATAGCGGGGATTCCTACAATGAGCAGTTCTTC. Translated, it gives CASSHSGDSYNEQFF. Looking up the rest from reference TRBV7-9 and TRBJ2-1 gives the full variable domain: DTGVSQNPRHKITKRGQNVTFRCDPISEHNRLYWYRQTLGQGPEFLTYFQNEAQLEKSRLLSDRFSAERPKGSFSTLEIQRTEQGDSAMYLCASSHSGDSYNEQFFGPGTRLTVL.